Listed below are T cell receptor beta chains from one sample, sequenced in a study of STAT5B mutations in CD4+ large granular lymphocyte leukemia. Clones were read by immunoSEQ multiplex PCR, and TCRdb kept only the in-frame ones, dropping some. This repertoire shows some 34,000 clones, around 76% found once; its top ten account for around 7%. Sequencing was done on a sample of CD4+ T cells from blood buffy coats. The receptors shown here come from a human donor in good health. Each CDR3 is given with its conserved first and last residue. Fields, in order: D gene, V gene, clone size, J gene, CDR3 protein, CDR3 DNA. D genes are given only for firm matches. Size is stated for part of the rows, as once, few or many counts, or as a class when the clone is expanded.

d_call: NA; v_call: TRBV14; clone_size: NA; j_call: TRBJ2-5; cdr3_aa: CASSQGDSRTRGETQYF; cdr3_nt: TGTGCCAGCAGCCAAGGGGATAGCCGAACGAGGGGTGAGACCCAGTACTTC
d_call: TRBD2; v_call: TRBV10-2; clone_size: NA; j_call: TRBJ2-7; cdr3_aa: CASTLREYNEQYF; cdr3_nt: TGCGCCAGCACTTTGCGGGAGTACAACGAGCAGTACTTC
d_call: NA; v_call: TRBV19; clone_size: NA; j_call: TRBJ1-2; cdr3_aa: CASSIVSGGQFYGYTF; cdr3_nt: TGTGCCAGTAGTATAGTTTCCGGGGGCCAATTCTATGGCTACACCTTC
d_call: NA; v_call: TRBV11-3; clone_size: NA; j_call: TRBJ2-7; cdr3_aa: CASSLGRNSYEQYF; cdr3_nt: TGTGCCAGCAGCTTAGGACGGAACTCCTACGAGCAGTACTTC
d_call: NA; v_call: TRBV2; clone_size: NA; j_call: TRBJ1-2; cdr3_aa: CASSEWAGNYGYTF; cdr3_nt: TGTGCCAGCAGTGAGTGGGCAGGCAACTATGGCTACACCTTC
d_call: NA; v_call: TRBV18; clone_size: NA; j_call: TRBJ2-7; cdr3_aa: CASSPGLSSYEQYF; cdr3_nt: TGTGCCAGCTCACCGGGACTTAGTAGCTACGAGCAGTACTTC
d_call: NA; v_call: TRBV18; clone_size: NA; j_call: TRBJ1-1; cdr3_aa: CASSRAKGSGTEAFF; cdr3_nt: TGTGCCAGCTCACGGGCTAAAGGCTCGGGGACTGAAGCTTTCTTT
d_call: TRBD2; v_call: TRBV7-2; clone_size: NA; j_call: TRBJ2-7; cdr3_aa: CASRTPGLALYEQYF; cdr3_nt: TGTGCCAGCAGGACACCGGGACTAGCCCTCTACGAGCAGTACTTC
d_call: TRBD1; v_call: TRBV29-1; clone_size: NA; j_call: TRBJ2-1; cdr3_aa: CSVEDTGQLNNEQFF; cdr3_nt: TGCAGCGTTGAAGATACGGGACAGCTCAACAATGAGCAGTTCTTC
d_call: TRBD1; v_call: TRBV5-1; clone_size: NA; j_call: TRBJ2-7; cdr3_aa: CASSPTPGTGDHEQYF; cdr3_nt: TGCGCCAGCAGCCCCACGCCCGGGACAGGGGACCACGAGCAGTACTTC
d_call: NA; v_call: TRBV2; clone_size: NA; j_call: TRBJ2-1; cdr3_aa: CASSEAEVLYNEQFF; cdr3_nt: TGTGCCAGCAGTGAAGCAGAGGTCCTGTACAATGAGCAGTTCTTC
d_call: TRBD2; v_call: TRBV7-2; clone_size: NA; j_call: TRBJ2-1; cdr3_aa: CASSLGAGTNSYNEQFF; cdr3_nt: TGTGCCAGCAGCTTAGGAGCCGGGACTAACTCCTACAATGAGCAGTTCTTC
d_call: NA; v_call: TRBV5-1; clone_size: NA; j_call: TRBJ2-1; cdr3_aa: CASSRDGNEQFF; cdr3_nt: TGCGCCAGCAGCAGGGACGGCAATGAGCAGTTCTTC
d_call: TRBD2; v_call: TRBV27; clone_size: NA; j_call: TRBJ2-7; cdr3_aa: CASSLGASGRLMKNEQYF; cdr3_nt: TGTGCCAGCAGTTTAGGTGCTAGCGGGAGGCTCATGAAGAACGAGCAGTACTTC
d_call: TRBD1; v_call: TRBV5-1; clone_size: NA; j_call: TRBJ1-2; cdr3_aa: CASSSRTGTGVGYGYTF; cdr3_nt: TGCGCCAGCAGCTCAAGAACCGGGACAGGGGTAGGCTATGGCTACACCTTC
d_call: NA; v_call: TRBV6-1; clone_size: NA; j_call: TRBJ1-4; cdr3_aa: CASSEGGTNEKLFF; cdr3_nt: TGTGCCAGCAGTGAAGGTGGAACTAATGAAAAACTGTTTTTT
d_call: NA; v_call: TRBV27; clone_size: few; j_call: TRBJ1-6; cdr3_aa: CASSLTSWGFSPLHF; cdr3_nt: TGTGCCAGCAGTTTAACCTCGTGGGGGTTTTCACCCCTCCACTTT
d_call: NA; v_call: TRBV9; clone_size: NA; j_call: TRBJ1-1; cdr3_aa: CASTRGEGGAEAFF; cdr3_nt: TGTGCCAGCACCCGCGGTGAGGGAGGGGCTGAAGCTTTCTTT
d_call: NA; v_call: TRBV9; clone_size: few; j_call: TRBJ2-1; cdr3_aa: CASSVSGLVQFF; cdr3_nt: TGTGCCAGCAGCGTTTCGGGACTTGTCCAGTTCTTC
d_call: NA; v_call: TRBV7-2; clone_size: NA; j_call: TRBJ2-7; cdr3_aa: CASGLNRYEQYF; cdr3_nt: TGTGCCAGCGGACTAAACCGCTACGAGCAGTACTTC
d_call: TRBD1; v_call: TRBV4-1; clone_size: NA; j_call: TRBJ2-7; cdr3_aa: CASSRDRTGSYEQYF; cdr3_nt: TGCGCCAGCAGCCGGGACCGGACAGGCTCCTACGAGCAGTACTTC
d_call: TRBD1; v_call: TRBV4-1; clone_size: NA; j_call: TRBJ1-1; cdr3_aa: CASSQPRTGYTEAFF; cdr3_nt: TGCGCCAGCAGCCAGCCTAGGACAGGGTACACTGAAGCTTTCTTT
d_call: TRBD2; v_call: TRBV7-8; clone_size: NA; j_call: TRBJ2-2; cdr3_aa: CASSLLWREATGELFF; cdr3_nt: TGTGCCAGCAGCTTACTTTGGCGGGAGGCCACCGGGGAGCTGTTTTTT
d_call: TRBD2; v_call: TRBV6-1; clone_size: NA; j_call: TRBJ2-3; cdr3_aa: CATLGLAGDTDTQYF; cdr3_nt: TGTGCCACCCTAGGACTAGCGGGGGACACAGATACGCAGTATTTT
d_call: NA; v_call: TRBV9; clone_size: NA; j_call: TRBJ2-1; cdr3_aa: CASSAFDSRASSEQFF; cdr3_nt: TGTGCCAGCAGCGCCTTCGACTCCAGGGCGTCTAGTGAGCAGTTCTTC
d_call: TRBD1; v_call: TRBV7-9; clone_size: NA; j_call: TRBJ1-4; cdr3_aa: CASSLARPGQGNEKLFF; cdr3_nt: TGTGCCAGCAGCTTAGCGCGACCGGGACAGGGTAATGAAAAACTGTTTTTT
d_call: NA; v_call: TRBV5-5; clone_size: NA; j_call: TRBJ2-3; cdr3_aa: CASSLAGRGDTQYF; cdr3_nt: TGTGCCAGCAGCTTGGCCGGTAGAGGAGATACGCAGTATTTT
d_call: NA; v_call: TRBV4-1; clone_size: NA; j_call: TRBJ1-3; cdr3_aa: CASSQDWGTPGVSGNTIYF; cdr3_nt: TGCGCCAGCAGCCAAGATTGGGGAACCCCTGGCGTCTCTGGAAACACCATATATTTT
d_call: NA; v_call: TRBV5-1; clone_size: NA; j_call: TRBJ2-3; cdr3_aa: CASSRMAFSEDTQYF; cdr3_nt: TGCGCCAGCAGCCGGATGGCGTTTTCGGAAGATACGCAGTATTTT
d_call: NA; v_call: TRBV5-4; clone_size: NA; j_call: TRBJ1-1; cdr3_aa: CASSLRTFGTEAFF; cdr3_nt: TGTGCCAGCAGCCTTCGGACTTTCGGCACTGAAGCTTTCTTT
d_call: TRBD2; v_call: TRBV29-1; clone_size: NA; j_call: TRBJ2-3; cdr3_aa: CSGTGTSGGRDTQYF; cdr3_nt: TGCAGCGGGACCGGGACTAGCGGGGGGAGAGATACGCAGTATTTT
d_call: TRBD2; v_call: TRBV7-6; clone_size: once; j_call: TRBJ2-1; cdr3_aa: CASSPRGGRDNEQFF; cdr3_nt: TGTGCCAGCAGCCCCCGGGGCGGGAGAGACAATGAGCAGTTCTTC
d_call: TRBD2; v_call: TRBV7-2; clone_size: NA; j_call: TRBJ2-3; cdr3_aa: CASSLVGAGGTDTQYF; cdr3_nt: TGTGCCAGCAGCTTAGTGGGAGCGGGGGGTACAGATACGCAGTATTTT
d_call: NA; v_call: TRBV29-1; clone_size: NA; j_call: TRBJ2-1; cdr3_aa: CSVEGAGSYNEQFF; cdr3_nt: TGCAGCGTTGAGGGGGCGGGGAGCTACAATGAGCAGTTCTTC
d_call: TRBD1; v_call: TRBV7-8; clone_size: NA; j_call: TRBJ1-5; cdr3_aa: CASSLGRTGPGSNQPQHF; cdr3_nt: TGTGCCAGCAGCTTAGGCAGGACAGGGCCAGGTAGCAATCAGCCCCAGCATTTT
d_call: TRBD2; v_call: TRBV10-3; clone_size: NA; j_call: TRBJ2-1; cdr3_aa: CAISDRGLAGVGYNEQFF; cdr3_nt: TGTGCCATCAGTGATCGGGGACTAGCGGGAGTCGGCTACAATGAGCAGTTCTTC
d_call: NA; v_call: TRBV7-9; clone_size: NA; j_call: TRBJ1-1; cdr3_aa: CASSLGVTVDTEAFF; cdr3_nt: TGTGCCAGCAGCTTAGGAGTGACGGTAGACACTGAAGCTTTCTTT
d_call: NA; v_call: TRBV7-6; clone_size: NA; j_call: TRBJ1-5; cdr3_aa: CASSLAVGNQPQHF; cdr3_nt: TGTGCCAGCAGCTTAGCGGTAGGCAATCAGCCCCAGCATTTT
d_call: NA; v_call: TRBV7-2; clone_size: NA; j_call: TRBJ1-2; cdr3_aa: CASSLVVGLDYGYTF; cdr3_nt: TGTGCCAGCAGCTTAGTAGTGGGGCTCGACTATGGCTACACCTTC